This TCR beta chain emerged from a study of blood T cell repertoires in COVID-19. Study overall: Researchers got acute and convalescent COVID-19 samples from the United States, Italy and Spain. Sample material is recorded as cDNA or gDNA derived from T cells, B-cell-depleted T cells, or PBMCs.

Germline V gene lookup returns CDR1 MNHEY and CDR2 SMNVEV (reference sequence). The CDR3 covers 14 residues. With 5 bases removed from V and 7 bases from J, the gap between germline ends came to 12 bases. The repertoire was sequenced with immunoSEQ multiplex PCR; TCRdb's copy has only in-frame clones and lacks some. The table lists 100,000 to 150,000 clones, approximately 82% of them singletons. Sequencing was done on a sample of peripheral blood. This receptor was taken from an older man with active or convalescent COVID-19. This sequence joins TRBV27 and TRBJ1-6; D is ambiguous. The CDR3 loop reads CASSQGVRNSPLHF. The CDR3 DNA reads TGTGCCAGCAGTCAAGGAGTCCGGAATTCACCCCTCCACTTT.